The rows below give T cell receptor beta chains drawn from one sample of a study of blood T cell repertoires in COVID-19. Generated by immunoSEQ multiplex PCR, the TCRdb table keeps only in-frame clones and is missing some. The data hold 50,000 or so clones, with around four fifths observed a single time. The specimen sequenced was peripheral blood. These receptors came from a man between 60 and 75 years old with active COVID-19. Both conserved end residues are part of each CDR3. Each record gives: D gene, CDR3 length, V gene, clone size, J gene, CDR3 DNA, CDR3 protein. The D gene is left open where the match is weak. Size tells how often a clone was seen (once, few, many) or the class of an expanded clone, and some rows leave it out.

>.|13|TRBV6-5|.|TRBJ1-2
TGTGCCAGCAGGATAGACTCTAACTATGGCTACACCTTC
CASRIDSNYGYTF
>TRBD2|15|TRBV27|.|TRBJ2-7
TGTGCCAGCAGACTGACTAGCGGGGGTCCCTACGAGCAGTACTTC
CASRLTSGGPYEQYF
>TRBD1|17|TRBV28|.|TRBJ1-5
TGTGCCAGCAGTCCCACTAGACAGGGTAGGGGCAATCAGCCCCAGCATTTT
CASSPTRQGRGNQPQHF
>.|14|TRBV7-2|.|TRBJ1-3
TGTGCCAGCAGCTTAGGAGGGATACACGGCACCATATATTTT
CASSLGGIHGTIYF
>TRBD1|14|TRBV28|.|TRBJ1-2
TGTGCCAGCACCCCGGACAGGGTCTCCTATGGCTACACCTTC
CASTPDRVSYGYTF
>TRBD2|16|TRBV11-2|.|TRBJ2-1
TGTGCCAGCAGCTTAGGGACCCTAGCGGGATGGGATGAGCAGTTCTTC
CASSLGTLAGWDEQFF
>.|14|TRBV7-2|once|TRBJ2-5
TGTGCCAGCAGCTTAGCGCTAGTACGGGAGACCCAGTACTTC
CASSLALVRETQYF
>.|15|TRBV9|.|TRBJ2-7
TGTGCCAGCAGCGTTGAAGCGGGCGACTCCTACGAGCAGTACTTC
CASSVEAGDSYEQYF
>.|16|TRBV28|.|TRBJ2-2
TGTGCCAGCAGCGTTTTAGGGGGACAGAACACCGGGGAGCTGTTTTTT
CASSVLGGQNTGELFF
>TRBD1|15|TRBV9|.|TRBJ1-3
TGTGCCAGCAGCCCCCGACAGGGTATTGGAAACACCATATATTTT
CASSPRQGIGNTIYF
>.|15|TRBV5-1|.|TRBJ1-1
TGCGCCAGCAGCTTGGATTGGGGGGAAATAAGCGGAGCTTTCTTT
CASSLDWGEISGAFF
>TRBD2|16|TRBV19|.|TRBJ2-1
TGTGCCAGTAGTATGGAACTAGCGGGAGGAAGGAATGAGCAGTTCTTC
CASSMELAGGRNEQFF
>TRBD2|17|TRBV19|.|TRBJ2-2
TGTGCCAGTAGTATCCCGGGACTAGGGCCGAACACCGGGGAGCTGTTTTTT
CASSIPGLGPNTGELFF
>TRBD2|15|TRBV10-1|.|TRBJ2-7
TGCGCCAGCAGTGAGTCGACTAGCGGTGCCTACGAGCAGTACTTC
CASSESTSGAYEQYF
>TRBD1|14|TRBV18|.|TRBJ1-1
TGTGCCAGCCTCCCCCAGGGGGCGCGTGCTGAAGCTTTCTTT
CASLPQGARAEAFF
>.|16|TRBV5-8|once|TRBJ1-5
TGTGCCAGCAGCTTGGCGGCGGACTTGGGCAATCAGCCCCAGCATTTT
CASSLAADLGNQPQHF
>TRBD1|13|TRBV6-2/TRBV6-3|once|TRBJ2-7
TGTGCCAGCAGTTGGGGACAGGGAAGCGAGCAGTACTTC
CASSWGQGSEQYF
>.|13|TRBV19|.|TRBJ2-1
TGTGCCAGTAGTCTAAGCCTCATCAATGAGCAGTTCTTC
CASSLSLINEQFF
>.|13|TRBV5-1|.|TRBJ2-5
TGCGCCAGCAGCTTGAACTTTCAAGAGACCCAGTACTTC
CASSLNFQETQYF
>.|15|TRBV5-1|.|TRBJ2-7
TGCGCCAGCAGCTCCCTGGACAGCCTTTCCTACGAGCAGTACTTC
CASSSLDSLSYEQYF
>TRBD1|17|TRBV9|.|TRBJ2-2
TGTGCCAGCGGAAAACCTAGACAGGGGACGCAAACAGGGGAGCTGTTTTTT
CASGKPRQGTQTGELFF